The following is a TCR beta chain sequence with its context. The target antigen is unknown. The germline V and J ends were trimmed by 1 base and 5 bases, with 14 bases remaining between them. This CDR3 has 16 residues. Germline CDR1 and CDR2: MGHRA and YSYEKL. The data derive from a study of CD8 T cells in ankylosing spondylitis. TCRdb independently ran MiXCR on the 5' RACE reads; one entry per CDR3 protein. The sample includes roughly 30,000 distinct CDR3 sequences, 30% of them seen just once. Study-level results: Reports say disease-linked clones showed up significantly more in matched ankylosing spondylitis synovial fluid. Blood from ankylosing spondylitis patients appeared to carry a characteristic roughly 8-variant TCR beta motif.

The source of this sequence is a male donor with ankylosing spondylitis. Sequences were obtained from synovial fluid, either unsorted or a sorted T cell fraction (not recorded which). The chain joins TRBV4-1 to TRBJ2-2, with a tentative D call TRBD2 (7 bases). The CDR3 sequence is CASSQVRGAGTGELFF. In nucleotides, the CDR3 is TGCGCCAGCAGCCAAGTCCGGGGGGCGGGGACCGGGGAGCTGTTTTTT.